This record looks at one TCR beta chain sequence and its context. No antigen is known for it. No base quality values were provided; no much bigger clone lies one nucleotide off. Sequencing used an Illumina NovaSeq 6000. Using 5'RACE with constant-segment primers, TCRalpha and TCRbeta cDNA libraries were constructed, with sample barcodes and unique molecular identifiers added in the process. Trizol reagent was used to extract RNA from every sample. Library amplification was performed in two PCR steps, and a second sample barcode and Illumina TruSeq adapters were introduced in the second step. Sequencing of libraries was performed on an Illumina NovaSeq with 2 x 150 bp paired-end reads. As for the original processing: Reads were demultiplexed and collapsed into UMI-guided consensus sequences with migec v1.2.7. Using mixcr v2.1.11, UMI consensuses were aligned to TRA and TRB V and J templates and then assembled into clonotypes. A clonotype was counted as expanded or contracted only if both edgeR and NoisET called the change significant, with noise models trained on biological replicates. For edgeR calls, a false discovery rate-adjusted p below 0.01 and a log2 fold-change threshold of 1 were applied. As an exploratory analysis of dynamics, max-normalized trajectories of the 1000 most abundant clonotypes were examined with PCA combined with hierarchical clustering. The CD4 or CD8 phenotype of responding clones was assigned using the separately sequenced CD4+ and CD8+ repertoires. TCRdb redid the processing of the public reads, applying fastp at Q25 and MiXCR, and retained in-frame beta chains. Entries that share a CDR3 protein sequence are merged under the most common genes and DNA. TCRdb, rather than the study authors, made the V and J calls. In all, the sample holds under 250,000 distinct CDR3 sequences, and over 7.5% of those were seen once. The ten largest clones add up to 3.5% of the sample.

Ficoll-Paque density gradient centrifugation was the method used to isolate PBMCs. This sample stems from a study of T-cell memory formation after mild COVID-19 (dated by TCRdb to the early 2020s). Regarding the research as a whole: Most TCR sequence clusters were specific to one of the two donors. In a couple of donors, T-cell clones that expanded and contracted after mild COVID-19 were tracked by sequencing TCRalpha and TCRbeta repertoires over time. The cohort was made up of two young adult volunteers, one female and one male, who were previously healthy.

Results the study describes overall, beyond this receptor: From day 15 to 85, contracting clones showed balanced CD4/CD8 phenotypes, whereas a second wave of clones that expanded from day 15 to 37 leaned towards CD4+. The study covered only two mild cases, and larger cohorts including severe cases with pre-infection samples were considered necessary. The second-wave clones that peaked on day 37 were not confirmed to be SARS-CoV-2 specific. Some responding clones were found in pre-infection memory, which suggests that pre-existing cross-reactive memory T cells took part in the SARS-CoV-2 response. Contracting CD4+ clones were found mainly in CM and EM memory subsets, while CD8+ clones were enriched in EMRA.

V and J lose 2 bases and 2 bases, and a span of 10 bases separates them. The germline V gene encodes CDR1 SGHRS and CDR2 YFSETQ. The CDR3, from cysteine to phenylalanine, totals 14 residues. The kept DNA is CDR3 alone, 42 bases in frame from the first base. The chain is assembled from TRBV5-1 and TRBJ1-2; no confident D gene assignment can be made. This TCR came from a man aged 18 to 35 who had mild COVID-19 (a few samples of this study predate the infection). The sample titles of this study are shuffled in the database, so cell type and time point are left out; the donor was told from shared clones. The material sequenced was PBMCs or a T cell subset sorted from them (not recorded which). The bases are TGCGCCAGCAGCTTACACTGGAGGAACTATGGCTACACCTTC. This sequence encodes CASSLHWRNYGYTF.